This record looks at one T cell receptor beta chain sequence and its context. Its binding antigen is unknown. The input lacks base qualities; no much larger clone sits a single base away. The sample comes from a study of blood T cells in healthy people across ages (dated by TCRdb to 2014 to 2015). The study in broad terms: In model experiments, template switching captured roughly one uniquely barcoded TCR beta cDNA molecule for every two T cells. Using deep sequencing normalized with unique cDNA molecular identifiers, the study measured how TCR beta repertoire diversity changes with age. The donors were split into four age groups: young (average about 15 years), middle-aged (roughly 39), aged (approximately 60) and long-lived (82). To avoid experimental bias, donors of different ages were distributed randomly across sequencing lanes. Two additional independent replicas of 1 million unique cDNA reads from the same blood draw were analyzed for two donors (one aged 18 to 30 and one aged 80 or older). Points the paper makes about the study in general: Compared with the aged group, more naive CD4+ T cells, fewer expanded clones and increased TCR diversity were shown by the long-lived group, suggesting age selection. As age increased, observed TCR beta diversity per million T cells dropped in a roughly linear way, and a significant reduction was already evident by age about 36. Estimates of total diversity based on one million sequenced T cells were regarded as lower bounds and as underestimates. Because donor CMV infection status was unknown, age-related changes in expanded clonotypes were potentially confounded. Because profiling used bulk unsorted PBMCs, naive and antigen-experienced compartments could not be compared conclusively. The percentage of naive T cells measured by flow cytometry correlated strongly with observed TCR beta diversity.

Preparation of the library involved 5' RACE. These reads were obtained on an Illumina HiSeq 2500. The second PCR ran for roughly 7 to 11 cycles and used a J-beta primer mix along with a sample-barcoded 5' primer. Each TCR beta cDNA molecule received a unique molecular identifier from a template-switch 5' adaptor carrying 12 random nucleotides. Each sample yielded at least 2.5 million CDR3-containing paired-end reads. First-strand cDNA was synthesized from all RNA with the Mint cDNA synthesis kit, primed by a TRBC-specific oligonucleotide. Following uracil-DNA glycosylase treatment, a first 18-cycle PCR with universal primers M1SS and BC2_uni_R was performed on all cDNA. Turning to the authors' computational methods: Each sample was normalized by randomly selecting 1 million high-quality reads, each carrying a distinct molecular identifier. Reads sharing molecular identifiers were discarded rather than binned into consensus sequences. MiTCR, run with a Q25 quality threshold and the strictest error-elimination algorithm, handled CDR3 identification, clonotype clustering and error correction. A nonparametric unseen species model with Euler transformation was used to estimate a lower bound on total TCR beta diversity. TCRdb redid the processing of the public reads, applying fastp at Q25 and MiXCR, and retained in-frame beta chains. Entries are consolidated by CDR3 protein sequence, retaining the most common genes and DNA. The V and J calls were not made by the authors but by TCRdb's processing. In this sample the table shows 700,000 or so distinct CDR3 sequences, 22% of which occur a single time. The ten largest clonotypes hold less than 25% of the sample.

Trimming at the junction amounts to 10 bases on V and 2 bases on J, and the germline ends lie 19 bases apart. From the germline V gene, CDR1 is ENHRY and CDR2 is SYGVKD. Including cysteine and phenylalanine, the CDR3 has 15 amino acids. Solely the CDR3 DNA is kept, with 45 bases framed from the first base. The 40 or so donors, aged 6 to 90 years, were systemically healthy Caucasian individuals from Russia. Each donor gave 9.5 to 10 milliliters of peripheral blood, drawn into EDTA-treated Vacutainer tubes. Ficoll-Paque density-gradient centrifugation was used to isolate PBMCs, with at least 7 million obtained per sample. Trizol reagent was used to extract total RNA from the PBMCs, yielding at least 6 micrograms per sample. For every donor, flow cytometry on a PBMC aliquot measured the percentage of naive CD45RAhigh/CD27high T cells.

The receptor chain draws on TRBV10-3 and TRBJ2-3; the D gene is possibly TRBD2, with 6 bases matching. The source material was blood. This TCR was recovered from a man in his 70s in good health. The nucleotides read TGTGCCACCGGCTTTAGCGGAGGGCCCACAGATACGCAGTATTTT. Its translation is CATGFSGGPTDTQYF.